This T cell receptor (beta chain) was identified during a study of cytomegalovirus exposure and HLA in healthy donors. PCR employed 60 Vbeta and 13 Jbeta primers. Sequencing used immunoSEQ multiplex PCR; TCRdb keeps in-frame clones, though not all of them. Of about 180,000 clones detected, 70% to 80% appear once; the ten largest clones hold 1.5% to 2%. Looked up from germline, CDR1 is SGHAT and CDR2 is FQNNGV. This CDR3 region has 14 residues. V shed 3 bases, J shed 5 bases, and the junction held 5 bases outside the gene matches. The origin of this receptor is a man younger than 35 in good health and CMV-seronegative. The genes are TRBV11-2 and TRBJ1-1; 8 positions agree with TRBD1. The sequenced sample consisted of PBMCs. This CDR3 reads CASSFRGPWTEAFF. CDR3 sequence (DNA): TGTGCCAGCAGCTTCAGGGGGCCCTGGACTGAAGCTTTCTTT.